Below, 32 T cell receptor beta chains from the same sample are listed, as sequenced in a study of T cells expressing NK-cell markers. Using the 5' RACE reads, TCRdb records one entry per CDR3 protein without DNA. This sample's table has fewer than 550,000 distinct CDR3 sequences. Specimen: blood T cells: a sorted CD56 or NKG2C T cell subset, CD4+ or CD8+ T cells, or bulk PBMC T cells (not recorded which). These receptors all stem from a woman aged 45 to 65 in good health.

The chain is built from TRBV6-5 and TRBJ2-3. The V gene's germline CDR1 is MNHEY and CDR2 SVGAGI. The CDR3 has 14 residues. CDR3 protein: CASRSNFAEDTQYF.

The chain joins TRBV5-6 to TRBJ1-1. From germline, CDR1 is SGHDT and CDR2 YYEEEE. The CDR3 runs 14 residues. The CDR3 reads CASSHPLTSTEAFF.

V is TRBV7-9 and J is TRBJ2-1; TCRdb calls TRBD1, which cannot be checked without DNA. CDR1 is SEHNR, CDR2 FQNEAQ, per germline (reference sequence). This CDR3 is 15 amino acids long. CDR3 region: CASSLLGTGDNEQFF.

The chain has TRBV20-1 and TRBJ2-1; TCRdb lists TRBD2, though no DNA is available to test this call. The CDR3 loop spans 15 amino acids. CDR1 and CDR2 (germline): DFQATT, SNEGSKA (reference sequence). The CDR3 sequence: CSASGDWTSYNEQFF.

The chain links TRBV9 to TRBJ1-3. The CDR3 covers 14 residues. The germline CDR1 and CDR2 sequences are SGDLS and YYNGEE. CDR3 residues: CASSVSHSGNTIYF.

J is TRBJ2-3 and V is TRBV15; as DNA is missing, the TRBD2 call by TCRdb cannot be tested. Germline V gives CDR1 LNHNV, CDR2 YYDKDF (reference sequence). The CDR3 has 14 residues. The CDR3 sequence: CATSRDGTSDTQYF.

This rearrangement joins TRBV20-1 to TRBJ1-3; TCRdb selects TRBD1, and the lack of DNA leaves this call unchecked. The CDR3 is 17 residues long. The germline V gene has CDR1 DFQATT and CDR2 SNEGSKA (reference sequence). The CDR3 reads CSASPRTGATSGNTIYF.

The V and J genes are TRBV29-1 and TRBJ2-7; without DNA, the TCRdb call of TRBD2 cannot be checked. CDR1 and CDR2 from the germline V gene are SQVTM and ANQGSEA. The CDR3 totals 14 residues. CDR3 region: CSVVGREGIYEQYF.

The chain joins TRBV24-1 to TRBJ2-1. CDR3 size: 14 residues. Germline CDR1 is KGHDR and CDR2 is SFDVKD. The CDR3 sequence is CATSRQGLFNEQFF.

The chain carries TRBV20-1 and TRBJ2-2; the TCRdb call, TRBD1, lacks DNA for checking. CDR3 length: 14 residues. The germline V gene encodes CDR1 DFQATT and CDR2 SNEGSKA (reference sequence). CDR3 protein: CSVRTGANTGELFF.

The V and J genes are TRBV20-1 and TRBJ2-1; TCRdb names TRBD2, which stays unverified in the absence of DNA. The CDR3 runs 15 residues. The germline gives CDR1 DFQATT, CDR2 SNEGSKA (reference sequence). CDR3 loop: CSATRAAGGYNEQFF.

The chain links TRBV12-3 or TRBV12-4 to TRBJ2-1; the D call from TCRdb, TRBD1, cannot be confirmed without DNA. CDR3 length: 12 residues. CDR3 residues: CASSLIPHEQFF.

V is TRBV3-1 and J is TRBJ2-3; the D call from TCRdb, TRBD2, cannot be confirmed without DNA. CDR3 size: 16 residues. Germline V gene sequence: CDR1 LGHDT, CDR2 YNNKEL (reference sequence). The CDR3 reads CASSQLTTSYTDTQYF.

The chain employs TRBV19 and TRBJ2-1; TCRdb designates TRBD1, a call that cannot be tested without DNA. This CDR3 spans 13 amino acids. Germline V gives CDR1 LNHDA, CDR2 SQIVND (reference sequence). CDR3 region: CASSRDRVAEQFF.

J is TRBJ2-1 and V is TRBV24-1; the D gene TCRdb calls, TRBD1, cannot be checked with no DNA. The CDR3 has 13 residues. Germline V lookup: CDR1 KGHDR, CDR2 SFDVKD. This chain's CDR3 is CAVGWQGVNEQFF.

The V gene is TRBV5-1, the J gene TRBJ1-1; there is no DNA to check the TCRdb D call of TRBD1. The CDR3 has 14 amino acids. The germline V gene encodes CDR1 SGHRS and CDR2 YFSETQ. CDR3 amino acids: CASSSGQGFTEAFF.

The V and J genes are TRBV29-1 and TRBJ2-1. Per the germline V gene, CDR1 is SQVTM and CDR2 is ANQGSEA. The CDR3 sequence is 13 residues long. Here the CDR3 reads CSVEDLPYNEQFF.

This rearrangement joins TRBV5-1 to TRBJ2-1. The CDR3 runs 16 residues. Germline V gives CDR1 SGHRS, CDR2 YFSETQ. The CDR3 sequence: CASSLGQASSYNEQFF.

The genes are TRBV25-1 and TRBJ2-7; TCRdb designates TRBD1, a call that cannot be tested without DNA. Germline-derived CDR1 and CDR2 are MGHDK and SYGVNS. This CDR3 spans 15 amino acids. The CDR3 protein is CATEVVRGASYEQYF.

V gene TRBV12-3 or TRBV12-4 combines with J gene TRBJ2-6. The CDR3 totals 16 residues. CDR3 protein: CASRLIQGSGANVLTF.

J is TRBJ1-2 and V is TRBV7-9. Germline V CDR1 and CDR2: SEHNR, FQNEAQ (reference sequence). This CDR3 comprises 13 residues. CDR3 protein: CASSTDSPLRYTF.

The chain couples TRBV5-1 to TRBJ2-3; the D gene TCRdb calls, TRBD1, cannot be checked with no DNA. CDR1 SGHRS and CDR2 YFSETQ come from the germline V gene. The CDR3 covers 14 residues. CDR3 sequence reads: CASSEPGLGDTQYF. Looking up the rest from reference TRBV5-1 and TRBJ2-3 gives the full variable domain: KAGVTQTPRYLIKTRGQQVTLSCSPISGHRSVSWYQQTPGQGLQFLFEYFSETQRNKGNFPGRFSGRQFSNSRSEMNVSTLELGDSALYLCASSEPGLGDTQYFGPGTRLTVL.

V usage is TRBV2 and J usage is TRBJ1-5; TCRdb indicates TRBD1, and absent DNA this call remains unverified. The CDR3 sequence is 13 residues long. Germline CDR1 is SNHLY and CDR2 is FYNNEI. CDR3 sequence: CASSERGLQPQHF.

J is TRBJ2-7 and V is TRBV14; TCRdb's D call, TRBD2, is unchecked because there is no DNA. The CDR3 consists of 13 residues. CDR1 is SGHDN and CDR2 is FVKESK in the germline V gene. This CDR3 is CASRVAGGSEQYF.

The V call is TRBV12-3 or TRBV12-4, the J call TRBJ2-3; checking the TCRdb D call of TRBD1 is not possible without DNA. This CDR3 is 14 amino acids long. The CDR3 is CASQNRARTDTQYF.

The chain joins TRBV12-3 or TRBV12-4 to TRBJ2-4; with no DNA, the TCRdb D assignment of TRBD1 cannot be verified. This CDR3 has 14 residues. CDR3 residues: CASSPEQGKNIQYF.

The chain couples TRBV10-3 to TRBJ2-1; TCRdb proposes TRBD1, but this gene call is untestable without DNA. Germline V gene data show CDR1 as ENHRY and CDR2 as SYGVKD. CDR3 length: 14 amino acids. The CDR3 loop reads CAISEALGTGGQFF.

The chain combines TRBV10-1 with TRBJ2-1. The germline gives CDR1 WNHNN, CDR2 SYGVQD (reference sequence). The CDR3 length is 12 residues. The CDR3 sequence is CASGTHYNEQFF.

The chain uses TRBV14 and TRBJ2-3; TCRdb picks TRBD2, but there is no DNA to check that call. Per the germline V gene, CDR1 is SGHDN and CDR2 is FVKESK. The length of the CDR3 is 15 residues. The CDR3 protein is CASSQVIAGTDTQYF.

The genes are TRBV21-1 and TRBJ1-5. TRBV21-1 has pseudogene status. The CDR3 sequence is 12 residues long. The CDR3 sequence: CASSKQVQPQHF.

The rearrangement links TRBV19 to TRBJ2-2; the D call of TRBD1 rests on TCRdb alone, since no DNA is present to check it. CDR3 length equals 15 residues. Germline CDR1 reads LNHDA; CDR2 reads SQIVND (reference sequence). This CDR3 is CASSPTGVGAGELFF. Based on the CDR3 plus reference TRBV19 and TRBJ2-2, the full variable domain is DGGITQSPKYLFRKEGQNVTLSCEQNLNHDAMYWYRQDPGQGLRLIYYSQIVNDFQKGDIAEGYSVSREKKESFPLTVTSAQKNPTAFYLCASSPTGVGAGELFFGEGSRLTVL.

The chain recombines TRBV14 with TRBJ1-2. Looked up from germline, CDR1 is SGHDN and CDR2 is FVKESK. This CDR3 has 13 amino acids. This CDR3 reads CASSQVLNYGYTF. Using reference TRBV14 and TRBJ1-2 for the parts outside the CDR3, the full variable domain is EAGVTQFPSHSVIEKGQTVTLRCDPISGHDNLYWYRRVMGKEIKFLLHFVKESKQDESGMPNNRFLAERTGGTYSTLKVQPAELEDSGVYFCASSQVLNYGYTFGSGTRLTVV.